These T cell receptor beta chains were read from a single sample in a study of monozygotic twins with cystic fibrosis. This table comes from immunoSEQ multiplex PCR, and its TCRdb copy is limited to in-frame clones, with some not included. Seen here are 29,000 or so clones, 85% observed once, and the top ten hold 0.7% to 0.9%. The sample taken for sequencing was blood. Receptors originate from a girl aged 2 to 9 with cystic fibrosis. CDR3s include the opening cysteine and the closing phenylalanine or tryptophan.

v_call,j_call,cdr3_aa
TRBV7-9,TRBJ2-2,CASSGVSPNTGELFF
TRBV6-1,TRBJ2-5,CASSESVGLAGGETQYF
TRBV10-3,TRBJ2-7,CAISEGQGGPLTSEQYF
TRBV2,TRBJ2-6,CASLRDSGANVLTF
TRBV6-5,TRBJ2-2,CASSGQGAGELFF
TRBV15,TRBJ2-2,CATRGDRAGELFF
TRBV7-9,TRBJ2-5,CASSSRGTGQETQYF
TRBV10-3,TRBJ2-4,CAISDNFSTNRGKNIQYF
TRBV11-2,TRBJ1-1,CASSLVTGTLTEAFF
TRBV19,TRBJ1-1,CATNPGNTEAFF
TRBV4-1,TRBJ1-3,CASSFGGGNTIYF
TRBV5-1,TRBJ1-1,CASSFDSEAFF
TRBV6-4,TRBJ2-7,CARGGIRVADTYEQYF
TRBV15,TRBJ1-5,CATSRDPPQGRGNQPQHF
TRBV5-1,TRBJ2-7,CASSSGTAYEQYF
TRBV25-1,TRBJ2-5,CASMDRGKTQYF
TRBV15,TRBJ2-1,CATSDPQAFSYNEQFF
TRBV6-6,TRBJ2-7,CASSKPVGGDEQYF